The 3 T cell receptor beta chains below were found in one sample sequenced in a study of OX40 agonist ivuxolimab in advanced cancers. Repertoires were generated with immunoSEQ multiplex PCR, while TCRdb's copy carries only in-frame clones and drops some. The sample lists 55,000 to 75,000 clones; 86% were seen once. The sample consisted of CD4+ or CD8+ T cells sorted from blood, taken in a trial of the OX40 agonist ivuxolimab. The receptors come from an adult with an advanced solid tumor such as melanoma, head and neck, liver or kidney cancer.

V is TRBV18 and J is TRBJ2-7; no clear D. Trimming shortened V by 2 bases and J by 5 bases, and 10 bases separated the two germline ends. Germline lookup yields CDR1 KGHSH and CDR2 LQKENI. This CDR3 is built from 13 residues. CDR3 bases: TGTGCCAGCTCACCAGGGTCGGTGGACGAGCAGTACTTC. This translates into CASSPGSVDEQYF.

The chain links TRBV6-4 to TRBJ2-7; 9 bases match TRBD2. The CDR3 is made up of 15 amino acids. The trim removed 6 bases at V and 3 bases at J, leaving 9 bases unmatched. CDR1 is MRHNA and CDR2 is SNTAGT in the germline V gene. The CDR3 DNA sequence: TGTGCCAGCAGATTTAGCGGGAGACGACACTACGAGCAGTACTTC. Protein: CASRFSGRRHYEQYF.

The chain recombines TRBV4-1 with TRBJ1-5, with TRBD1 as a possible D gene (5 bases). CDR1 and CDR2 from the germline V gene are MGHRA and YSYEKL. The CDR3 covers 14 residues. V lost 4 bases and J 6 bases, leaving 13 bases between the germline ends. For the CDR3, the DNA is TGCGCCAGCAGCCCTTCGGGGGAGGGTCAGCCCCAGCATTTT. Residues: CASSPSGEGQPQHF.